The rows below give T cell receptor beta chains drawn from one sample of a study of blood T cell repertoires in COVID-19. TCRdb's table, derived via immunoSEQ multiplex PCR, lists solely in-frame clones and lacks some. Altogether about 130,000 clones are present, about 77% being singletons, with the ten largest covering roughly 20%. Material for sequencing was peripheral blood. The receptors derive from an elderly man with acute or convalescent COVID-19. CDR3s leave out the opening cysteine and the closing phenylalanine or tryptophan. For some rows the clone size is stated as once, few or many, or as a class when expanded; others skip it.

cdr3_aa cdr3_length j_call v_call clone_size
ASSQGLAGVGQPQH 14 TRBJ1-5 TRBV4-1 .
ASSDRVGSPLH 11 TRBJ1-6 TRBV25-1 .
ASSLGARTDTDTQY 14 TRBJ2-3 TRBV5-1 .
ASSPGGLVSGYEQY 14 TRBJ2-7 TRBV5-4 many
AISESEGTGGSPYEQY 16 TRBJ2-7 TRBV10-3 few
SVEEGTGTGELF 12 TRBJ2-2 TRBV29-1 .
ASSRTVSNYGYT 12 TRBJ1-2 TRBV4-1 many
ASSQRSWNEQF 11 TRBJ2-1 TRBV4-3 .
ATSEGTVVRYNEQF 14 TRBJ2-1 TRBV24-1 .
ASRREGLADTGELF 14 TRBJ2-2 TRBV25-1 .
ASSYSKQGYNSPLH 14 TRBJ1-6 TRBV6-5 .
ASSGRPGQGDNSPLH 15 TRBJ1-6 TRBV9 .
ASSLLQGYGYT 11 TRBJ1-2 TRBV11-2 .
ASSQGNSHYQPQH 13 TRBJ1-5 TRBV2 few
ASSLSSTDTQY 11 TRBJ2-3 TRBV7-2 few
ASSPPTDTQY 10 TRBJ2-3 TRBV5-1 few
ASSSRTGGSNEQF 13 TRBJ2-1 TRBV5-1 .
ASSSNPDRGQGYT 13 TRBJ1-2 TRBV7-9 .
ASSQSSGGEEETQY 14 TRBJ2-5 TRBV4-2 .
AIRTGDGYQPQH 12 TRBJ1-5 TRBV10-3 .
ASSATGNLGQPQH 13 TRBJ1-5 TRBV2 .
ASSETEGGIQY 11 TRBJ2-4 TRBV12-3/TRBV12-4 .
ASSYGRFGQETQY 13 TRBJ2-5 TRBV6-5 .
ASSSDQGQNSPLH 13 TRBJ1-6 TRBV3-1/TRBV3-2 .
ASSRLVGTVNTGELF 15 TRBJ2-2 TRBV5-8 .
AWSPGKNIQY 10 TRBJ2-4 TRBV30 .
ASSLMTANTGELF 13 TRBJ2-2 TRBV5-4 .